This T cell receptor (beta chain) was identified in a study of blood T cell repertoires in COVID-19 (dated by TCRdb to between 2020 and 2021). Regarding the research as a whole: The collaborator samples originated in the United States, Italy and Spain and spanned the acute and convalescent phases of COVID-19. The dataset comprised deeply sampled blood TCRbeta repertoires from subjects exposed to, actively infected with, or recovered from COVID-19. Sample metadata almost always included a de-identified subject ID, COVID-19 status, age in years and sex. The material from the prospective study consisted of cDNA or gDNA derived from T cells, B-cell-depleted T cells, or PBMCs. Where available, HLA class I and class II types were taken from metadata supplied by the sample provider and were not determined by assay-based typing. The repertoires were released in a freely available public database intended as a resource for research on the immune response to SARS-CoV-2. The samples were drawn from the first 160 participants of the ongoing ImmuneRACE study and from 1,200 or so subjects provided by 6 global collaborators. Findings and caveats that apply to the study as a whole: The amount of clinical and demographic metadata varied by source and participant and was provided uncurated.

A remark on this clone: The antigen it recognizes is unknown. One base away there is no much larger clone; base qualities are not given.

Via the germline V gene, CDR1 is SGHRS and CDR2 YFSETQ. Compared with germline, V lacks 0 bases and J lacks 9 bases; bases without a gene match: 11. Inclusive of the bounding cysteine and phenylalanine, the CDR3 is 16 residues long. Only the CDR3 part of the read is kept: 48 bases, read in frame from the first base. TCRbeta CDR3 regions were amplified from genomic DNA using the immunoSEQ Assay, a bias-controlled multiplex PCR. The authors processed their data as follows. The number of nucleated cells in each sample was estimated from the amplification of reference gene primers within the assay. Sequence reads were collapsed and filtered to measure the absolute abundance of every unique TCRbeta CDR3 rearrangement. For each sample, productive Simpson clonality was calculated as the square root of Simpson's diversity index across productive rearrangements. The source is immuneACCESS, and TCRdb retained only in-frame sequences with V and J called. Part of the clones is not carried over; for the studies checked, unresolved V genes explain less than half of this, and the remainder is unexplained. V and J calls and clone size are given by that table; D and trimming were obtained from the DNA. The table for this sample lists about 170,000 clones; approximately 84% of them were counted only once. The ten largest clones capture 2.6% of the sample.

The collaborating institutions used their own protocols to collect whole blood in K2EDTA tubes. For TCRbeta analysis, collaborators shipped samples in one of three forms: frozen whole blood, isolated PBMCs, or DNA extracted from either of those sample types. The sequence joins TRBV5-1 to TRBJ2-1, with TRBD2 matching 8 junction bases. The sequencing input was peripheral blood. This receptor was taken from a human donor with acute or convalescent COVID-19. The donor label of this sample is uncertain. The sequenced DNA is TGCGCCAGCAGCTTGGTGGGACTAGTGGATGGTGTTGAGCAGTTCTTC. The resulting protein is CASSLVGLVDGVEQFF.